The clone carrying this T cell receptor (beta chain) was detected only a few times. The sample is drawn from a study of early T cells in non-severe SARS-CoV-2 infection. Trimming took off 6 bases at V and 3 bases at J, with 15 bases between the two ends. Germline assignment: CDR1 SGDLS and CDR2 YYNGEE. This CDR3 has 15 residues. TCRdb reprocessed the 5' RACE reads via MiXCR and lists one record per CDR3 protein. This sample has about 76,000 distinct CDR3 sequences, with about 11% found just once. This receptor was obtained from an adult who was a healthcare worker with PCR-confirmed SARS-CoV-2 infection or an uninfected control (not recorded which). The chain recombines TRBV9 with TRBJ2-2; D is tentatively TRBD1 or TRBD2 (6 bases each). Sequencing was performed on whole blood. For the CDR3, the DNA is TGTGCCAGCACCCTTAGGGGGGAGGACACCGGGGAGCTGTTTTTT. Protein product: CASTLRGEDTGELFF.